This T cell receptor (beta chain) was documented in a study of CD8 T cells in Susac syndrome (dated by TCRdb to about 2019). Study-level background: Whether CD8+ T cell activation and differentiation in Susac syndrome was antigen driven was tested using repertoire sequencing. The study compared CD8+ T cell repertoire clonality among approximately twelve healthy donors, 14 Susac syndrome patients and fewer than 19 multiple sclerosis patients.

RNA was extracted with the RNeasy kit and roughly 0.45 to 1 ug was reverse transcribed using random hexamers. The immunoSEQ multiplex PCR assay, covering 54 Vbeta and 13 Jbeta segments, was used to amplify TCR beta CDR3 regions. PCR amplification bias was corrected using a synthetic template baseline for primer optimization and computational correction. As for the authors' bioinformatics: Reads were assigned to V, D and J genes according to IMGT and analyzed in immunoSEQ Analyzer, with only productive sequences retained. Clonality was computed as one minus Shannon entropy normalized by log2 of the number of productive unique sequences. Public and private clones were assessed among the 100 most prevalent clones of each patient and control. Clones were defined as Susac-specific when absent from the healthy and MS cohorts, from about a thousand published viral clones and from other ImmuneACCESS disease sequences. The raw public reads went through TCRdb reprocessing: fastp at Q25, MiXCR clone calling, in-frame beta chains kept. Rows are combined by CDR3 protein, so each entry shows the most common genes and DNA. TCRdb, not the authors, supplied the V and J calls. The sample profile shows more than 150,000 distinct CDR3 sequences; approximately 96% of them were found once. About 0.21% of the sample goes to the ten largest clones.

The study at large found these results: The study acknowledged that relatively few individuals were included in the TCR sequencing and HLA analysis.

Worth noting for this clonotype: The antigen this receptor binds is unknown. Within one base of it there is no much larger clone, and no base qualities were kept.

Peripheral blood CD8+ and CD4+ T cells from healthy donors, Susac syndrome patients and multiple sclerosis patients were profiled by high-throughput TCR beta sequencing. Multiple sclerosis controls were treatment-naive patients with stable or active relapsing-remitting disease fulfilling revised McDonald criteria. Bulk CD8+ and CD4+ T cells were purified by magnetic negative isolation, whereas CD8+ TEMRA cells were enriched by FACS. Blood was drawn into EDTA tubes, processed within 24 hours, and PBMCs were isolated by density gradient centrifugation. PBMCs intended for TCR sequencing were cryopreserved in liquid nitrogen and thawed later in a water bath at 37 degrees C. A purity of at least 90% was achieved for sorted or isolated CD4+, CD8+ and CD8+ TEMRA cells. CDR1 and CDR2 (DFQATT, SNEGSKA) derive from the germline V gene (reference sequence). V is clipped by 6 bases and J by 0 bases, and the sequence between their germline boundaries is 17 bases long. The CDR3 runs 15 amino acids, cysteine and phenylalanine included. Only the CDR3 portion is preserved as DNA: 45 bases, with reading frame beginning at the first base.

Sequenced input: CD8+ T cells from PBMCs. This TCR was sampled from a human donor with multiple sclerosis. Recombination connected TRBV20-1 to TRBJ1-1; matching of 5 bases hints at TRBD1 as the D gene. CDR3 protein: CSANRLGTVNTEAFF. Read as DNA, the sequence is TGCAGTGCCAACCGCCTTGGGACGGTGAACACTGAAGCTTTCTTT.